This TCR beta chain comes out of a study of CD8 T cells in ankylosing spondylitis. Study-level points and caveats: What appeared characteristic of ankylosing spondylitis blood was a TCR beta motif of several highly homologous variants.

This clonotype was counted at least ten times. No antigen is known for it. Germline trimming cut 11 bases from V and 5 bases from J; bases unmatched to any gene: 9. Germline loops: CDR1 ENHRY, CDR2 SYGVKD. This CDR3 is built from 13 residues. Via MiXCR, TCRdb re-called the 5' RACE reads, giving one row per CDR3 protein. The sample consists of 500,000 to 650,000 distinct CDR3 sequences, about 5.2% of them appearing once. The sample comprised blood, either unsorted or a sorted T cell fraction (not recorded which). The TCR comes from a male donor with ankylosing spondylitis. The J gene is TRBJ1-5, the V gene TRBV10-3; 7 bases align to TRBD1. CDR3 in amino acids: CAVATGLYQPQHF. CDR3 bases: TGTGCCGTCGCGACAGGGCTATATCAGCCCCAGCATTTT.